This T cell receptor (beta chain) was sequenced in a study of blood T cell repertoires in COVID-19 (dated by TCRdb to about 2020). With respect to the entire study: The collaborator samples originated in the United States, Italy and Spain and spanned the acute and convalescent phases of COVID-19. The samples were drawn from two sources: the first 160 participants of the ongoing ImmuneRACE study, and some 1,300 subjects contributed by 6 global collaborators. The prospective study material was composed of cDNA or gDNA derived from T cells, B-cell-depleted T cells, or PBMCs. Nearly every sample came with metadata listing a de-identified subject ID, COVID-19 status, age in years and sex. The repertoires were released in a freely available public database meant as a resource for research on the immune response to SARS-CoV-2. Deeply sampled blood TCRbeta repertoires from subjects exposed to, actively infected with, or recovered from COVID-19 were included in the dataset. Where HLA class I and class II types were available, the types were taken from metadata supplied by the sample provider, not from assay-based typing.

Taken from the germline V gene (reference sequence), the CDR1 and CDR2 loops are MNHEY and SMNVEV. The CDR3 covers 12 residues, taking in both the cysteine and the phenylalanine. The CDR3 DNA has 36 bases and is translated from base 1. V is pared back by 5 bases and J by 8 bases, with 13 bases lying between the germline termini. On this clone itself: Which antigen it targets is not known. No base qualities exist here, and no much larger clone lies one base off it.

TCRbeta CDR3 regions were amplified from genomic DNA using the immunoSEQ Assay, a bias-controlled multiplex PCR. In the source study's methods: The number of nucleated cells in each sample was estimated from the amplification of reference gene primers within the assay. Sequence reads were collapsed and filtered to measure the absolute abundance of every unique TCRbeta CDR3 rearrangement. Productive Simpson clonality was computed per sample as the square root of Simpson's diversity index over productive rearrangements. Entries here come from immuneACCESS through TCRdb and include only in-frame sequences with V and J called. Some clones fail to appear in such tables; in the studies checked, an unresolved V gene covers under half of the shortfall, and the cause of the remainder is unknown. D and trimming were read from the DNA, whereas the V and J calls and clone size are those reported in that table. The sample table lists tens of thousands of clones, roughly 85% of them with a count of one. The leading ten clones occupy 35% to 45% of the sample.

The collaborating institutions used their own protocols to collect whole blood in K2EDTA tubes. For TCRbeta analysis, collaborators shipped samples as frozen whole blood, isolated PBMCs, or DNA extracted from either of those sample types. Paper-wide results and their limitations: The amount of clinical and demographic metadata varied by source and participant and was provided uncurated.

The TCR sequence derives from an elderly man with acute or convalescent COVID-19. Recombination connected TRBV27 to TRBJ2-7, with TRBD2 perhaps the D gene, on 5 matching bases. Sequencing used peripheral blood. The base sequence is TGTGCCAGCAGTCACGACCGGGGAAAGCAGTACTTC. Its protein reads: CASSHDRGKQYF.